These T cell receptor beta chains were read from a single sample in a study of T-cell reconstitution after alpha-beta-depleted transplantation in children. MiXCR, applied by TCRdb to the PCR reads, yields one record per CDR3 protein. The sample shows some 600,000 distinct CDR3 sequences, roughly 15% of them seen only once. This specimen consisted of PBMCs from the stem cell graft donor, obtained from the stem cell graft. The receptors were gathered from a human donor who donated a stem cell graft to a child with acute myeloid leukemia. The CDR3 runs from the conserved cysteine through the conserved F or W. The order of the fields is V gene, D gene, clone size, J gene, CDR3 DNA, CDR3 protein. A D gene is named only where the DNA matches it firmly. Clone size is given for some rows only: seen once, a few or many times, or a class if the clone is expanded.

>TRBV20-1|NA|many|TRBJ2-4
TGCAGTGCTCCCGGGATAACAAGGGGATTCGACATTCAGTACTTC
CSAPGITRGFDIQYF
>TRBV7-2|TRBD2|NA|TRBJ2-2
TGTGCCAGCAGTCTTAGCGGGGGGACCACCGGGGAGCTGTTTTTT
CASSLSGGTTGELFF
>TRBV7-2|TRBD2|few|TRBJ2-1
TGTGCCAGCAGCCGGGGGGGGGCCGTAAATGAGCAGTTCTTC
CASSRGGAVNEQFF
>TRBV18|TRBD1|NA|TRBJ2-3
TGTGCCAGCTCCCCTCCGGGACAGGGCACAGATACGCAGTATTTT
CASSPPGQGTDTQYF
>TRBV7-9|NA|NA|TRBJ2-5
TGTGCCAGCAGCTTAGTAAGCAGCACCGAGACCCAGTACTTC
CASSLVSSTETQYF
>TRBV4-2|NA|few|TRBJ2-4
TGTGCCAGCAGCCAAGATTCGGGCAGGGAAAACATTCAGTACTTC
CASSQDSGRENIQYF
>TRBV11-2|TRBD2|NA|TRBJ2-7
TGTGCCAGCAGCTTAAGAGGGACTAGCGGGGGGTCGACCTACGAGCAGTACTTC
CASSLRGTSGGSTYEQYF
>TRBV20-1|TRBD2|few|TRBJ2-3
TGCAGTGCTAGAAGCGGGGGGGCCCGGATCACAGATACGCAGTATTTT
CSARSGGARITDTQYF
>TRBV20-1|NA|many|TRBJ2-3
TGCAGTGCTAGGGTAGGGCGGCATACGCAGTATTTT
CSARVGRHTQYF
>TRBV4-3|TRBD1|NA|TRBJ1-6
TGCGCCAGCAGCCAAGATTGGGTTAGGGGGCAAGGGGATTCACCCCTCCACTTT
CASSQDWVRGQGDSPLHF
>TRBV7-2|TRBD1|few|TRBJ2-7
TGTGCCAGCAGCTCCGCGACAGGGAGCTCCTACGAGCAGTACTTC
CASSSATGSSYEQYF
>TRBV5-1|NA|NA|TRBJ2-3
TGCGCCAGCAGCTCGGTGGGGGGGCGCGCAGATACGCAGTATTTT
CASSSVGGRADTQYF
>TRBV12-3/TRBV12-4|NA|many|TRBJ1-3
TGTGCCAGCAGTCTCAGTAAGAACACCATATATTTT
CASSLSKNTIYF
>TRBV12-3/TRBV12-4|TRBD2|few|TRBJ2-3
TGTGCCAGCAGCTCCCCTGGCGGGGGGATAAGCACAGATACGCAGTATTTT
CASSSPGGGISTDTQYF
>TRBV6-5|TRBD1|NA|TRBJ2-2
TGTGCCAGCAGTCCTGACAGGGACGAGGACACCGGGGAGCTGTTTTTT
CASSPDRDEDTGELFF
>TRBV5-1|NA|few|TRBJ2-5
TGCGCCAGCAGCTTTTATCCCCAAGAGACCCAGTACTTC
CASSFYPQETQYF
>TRBV20-1|NA|many|TRBJ2-5
TGCAGTGCTAGAAGTAGCGGACAAGAGACCCAGTACTTC
CSARSSGQETQYF
>TRBV20-1|NA|NA|TRBJ1-5
TGCTGTGCTGGAACCTGGGGGAGCAGGGCGGCGAATCAGCCCCAGCATTTT
CCAGTWGSRAANQPQHF
>TRBV20-1|TRBD1|few|TRBJ2-5
TGCAGTGCCCGCCCCCGACAGGGCAAATATAGAGAGACCCAGTACTTC
CSARPRQGKYRETQYF
>TRBV6-2/TRBV6-3|TRBD2|NA|TRBJ2-3
TGTGCCAGCGAAACGGGAGGAACTAGCACAGATACGCAGTATTTT
CASETGGTSTDTQYF
>TRBV1|NA|NA|TRBJ1-5
TGCACCAGCAGCCAGGGACAGATAAGCTGCAATCAGCCCCAGCATTTT
CTSSQGQISCNQPQHF
>TRBV10-3|NA|many|TRBJ2-5
TGTGCCATCAGTGATCGGGGGGCCAGCCAAGAGACCCAGTACTTC
CAISDRGASQETQYF
>TRBV11-2|TRBD2|few|TRBJ2-2
TGTGCCAGCAGCATCCCTAGCGGGGGGGCAAGAGTTCCCGGGGAGCTGTTTTTT
CASSIPSGGARVPGELFF
>TRBV7-9|NA|NA|TRBJ1-4
TGTGCCAGCTCGCCCAGGGCGGATGAAAAACTGTTTTTT
CASSPRADEKLFF
>TRBV7-2|NA|many|TRBJ1-2
TGTGCCAGCAGCTTAAAGGACTATGGCTACACCTTC
CASSLKDYGYTF
>TRBV9|TRBD1|many|TRBJ2-3
TGTGCCAGCAGCGTAGCTATAGGACAGGGCCCGACAGATACGCAGTATTTT
CASSVAIGQGPTDTQYF
>TRBV28|TRBD1|NA|TRBJ2-1
TGTGCCAGCACCATAGACAGGGACAATGAGCAGTTCTTC
CASTIDRDNEQFF
>TRBV6-1|TRBD2|few|TRBJ2-3
TGTGCCAGCAGTACGATCTCGACTAGCGGGGGGACAGATACGCAGTATTTT
CASSTISTSGGTDTQYF
>TRBV12-3/TRBV12-4|TRBD2|NA|TRBJ2-1
TGTGCCAGCAGCGATACTAGCGGAGCCTACAATGAGCAGTTCTTC
CASSDTSGAYNEQFF
>TRBV28|NA|many|TRBJ2-1
TGTGCCAGCACGGTAAGGAGTACCTACAATGAGCAGTTCTTC
CASTVRSTYNEQFF
>TRBV5-1|NA|NA|TRBJ2-1
TGCGCCAGCAGCTGGGGGGAGGGGGCCTACAATCAGCAGTTCTTC
CASSWGEGAYNQQFF
>TRBV27|TRBD1|few|TRBJ2-3
TGTGCCAGCAGTTTATCACGGGACAGGGCTAAGATAGATACGCAGTATTTT
CASSLSRDRAKIDTQYF
>TRBV6-5|TRBD1|many|TRBJ2-5
TGTGCCAGCAGTTGGTCAGGGGGCGAGGGAGAGACCCAGTACTTC
CASSWSGGEGETQYF
>TRBV29-1|TRBD2|many|TRBJ2-1
TGCAGCGCTTGGACTAGCGGGGAGAAGCAGTTCTTC
CSAWTSGEKQFF
>TRBV12-3/TRBV12-4|NA|NA|TRBJ1-5
TGTGCCGGCAGCCGGGGCATGGATCAGCCCCAGCATTTT
CAGSRGMDQPQHF
>TRBV5-1|NA|NA|TRBJ2-7
TGCGCCAGCAGCCAGGATATGACGGTCGAGCAGTACTTC
CASSQDMTVEQYF
>TRBV24-1|NA|many|TRBJ2-2
TGTGCCACCAGCGTGACGCCATCCGGGGAGCTGTTTTTT
CATSVTPSGELFF
>TRBV9|TRBD2|few|TRBJ2-1
TGTGCCAGCACCCTAACTAGCGGGGGGGCCGATGAGCAGTTCTTC
CASTLTSGGADEQFF
>TRBV10-3|TRBD1|NA|TRBJ2-7
TGTGCCATCAGTGATCCCCTACAGGGGCCGAGGGGCGAGCAGTACTTC
CAISDPLQGPRGEQYF
>TRBV7-2|NA|few|TRBJ1-3
TGTGCCAGCAGCTTAGAGTCGCCAGGGACTGGAAACACCATATATTTT
CASSLESPGTGNTIYF
>TRBV20-1|NA|many|TRBJ1-6
TGCAGTGCAACCCGGGGAATCCGGAATAATTCACCCCTCCACTTT
CSATRGIRNNSPLHF
>TRBV11-2|NA|NA|TRBJ1-1
TGTGCCAGCAGCTCTCACCTATCCCCAGACAGAGAAGCTTTCTTT
CASSSHLSPDREAFF
>TRBV7-2|NA|NA|TRBJ1-1
TGTGCCAGCAGCCCAGGGGCGGTGAACACTGAAGCTTTCTTT
CASSPGAVNTEAFF
>TRBV20-1|NA|many|TRBJ2-1
TGCAGTGCTAGAGTCTCGGACAGCGAGCAGTTCTTC
CSARVSDSEQFF
>TRBV5-1|NA|few|TRBJ2-5
TGCGCCAGCAGCTTGGGCAGTCCCTCCCAAGAGACCCAGTACTTC
CASSLGSPSQETQYF
>TRBV12-3/TRBV12-4|NA|NA|TRBJ2-5
TGTGCCAGCCGACCCCAGGGGCCCAAGGAGACCCAGTACTTC
CASRPQGPKETQYF
>TRBV5-1|TRBD2|NA|TRBJ2-1
TGCGCCAGCAGCTTGCCCCGGACACCGCAGACCGGGAGGCCAGCCAGGTACAATGAGCAGTTCTTC
CASSLPRTPQTGRPARYNEQFF
>TRBV29-1|NA|many|TRBJ2-2
TGCAGCGTTGAACAGGGTAGGACCGGGGAGCTGTTTTTT
CSVEQGRTGELFF
>TRBV20-1|TRBD1|NA|TRBJ1-4
TGCAGTGCTAGTCACCGGACAGGGGATTTGTCTAATGAAAAACTGTTTTTT
CSASHRTGDLSNEKLFF
>TRBV6-5|NA|few|TRBJ2-3
TGTGCCAGCAGTTATGACAGATTTAGCACAGATACGCAGTATTTT
CASSYDRFSTDTQYF
>TRBV6-5|TRBD1|NA|TRBJ2-3
TGTGCCAGCAGTTACCCGGGACAGGGGGCTCTTAACACAGATACGCAGTATTTT
CASSYPGQGALNTDTQYF
>TRBV5-1|TRBD2|NA|TRBJ2-2
TGCGCCAGCAGCCCCTCGGCGGGGGACACCGGGGAGCTGTTTTTT
CASSPSAGDTGELFF
>TRBV7-9|TRBD1|few|TRBJ1-4
TGTGCCAGCAGCCGACAGGGGGTAGAGGAAAAACTGTTTTTT
CASSRQGVEEKLFF
>TRBV27|NA|many|TRBJ1-6
TGTGCCAGCTCCCTCACAGGGAGTAATTCACCCCTCCACTTT
CASSLTGSNSPLHF
>TRBV5-1|NA|NA|TRBJ2-5
TGCGCCAGCAGCTGGGGAAAGACCCAGTACTTC
CASSWGKTQYF
>TRBV6-2/TRBV6-3|NA|few|TRBJ1-5
TGTGCCAGCAGCCTGGACTTCCAGGGCAATCAGCCCCAGCATTTT
CASSLDFQGNQPQHF
>TRBV12-3/TRBV12-4|NA|many|TRBJ1-2
TGTGCCAGCAGCATCACAGACCGGTATGGCTACACCTTC
CASSITDRYGYTF
>TRBV7-2|NA|NA|TRBJ2-7
TGTGCCAGCAGCTTAAATGGGTGGGGGGTTTCCTACGAGCAGTACTTC
CASSLNGWGVSYEQYF
>TRBV12-3/TRBV12-4|NA|few|TRBJ1-2
TGTGCCAGCAGTTTAGTGGTCAGGGGTCGATATGGCTACACCTTC
CASSLVVRGRYGYTF